A selection of T cell receptor beta chains follows, all from one sample in a study of cytomegalovirus exposure and HLA in healthy donors. Measured with immunoSEQ multiplex PCR; TCRdb has only the in-frame clones, and not every one. The table lists 100,000 to 120,000 clones, 70% to 85% of them singletons. The sequenced sample was PBMCs. Receptor source: a man aged 25-45 years in good health and CMV-seropositive. CDR3s include the opening cysteine and the closing phenylalanine or tryptophan. D genes are given only for firm matches. Size is omitted from some rows. Given values are once, few, many or a class for expanded clones.

>NA|NA|TRBJ1-2|TRBV10-2
TGCGCCAGCAGTGAGAATTCCCCGGGACAACGGTTAAATGGCTACACCTTC
CASSENSPGQRLNGYTF
>TRBD2|NA|TRBJ2-5|TRBV5-4
TGTGCCAGCAGCCCGGCCCGGGGAGGGGAGACCCAGTACTTC
CASSPARGGETQYF
>NA|NA|TRBJ2-5|TRBV7-6
TGTGCCAGCAGCCCGAGAGGAGGGCTCGGGGAGACCCAGTACTTC
CASSPRGGLGETQYF
>NA|NA|TRBJ2-7|TRBV7-8
TGTGCCAGCATCCCGAGCAGGGCCAAATCCTACGAGCAGTACTTC
CASIPSRAKSYEQYF
>TRBD1|NA|TRBJ2-5|TRBV5-1
TGCGCCAGCAGCCAGGGACAGGGCCAAGAGACCCAGTACTTC
CASSQGQGQETQYF
>NA|few|TRBJ1-5|TRBV4-1
TGCGCCAGCAGCCACACATTTAGCAATCAGCCCCAGCATTTT
CASSHTFSNQPQHF
>TRBD1|NA|TRBJ1-2|TRBV28
TGTGCCAGCAGGCATAAGCCGGGACAGGGAATCCCGGTGATCCTTAACTATGGCTACACCTTC
CASRHKPGQGIPVILNYGYTF
>NA|NA|TRBJ2-3|TRBV29-1
TGCAGCGTTGCAGGAAGTCAGGGCAACACAGATACGCAGTATTTT
CSVAGSQGNTDTQYF
>TRBD1|NA|TRBJ1-2|TRBV25-1
TGTGCCAGCAGTGTAGGAATAACAGGGGAAGACCTCTATGGCTACACCTTC
CASSVGITGEDLYGYTF
>TRBD2|NA|TRBJ2-7|TRBV19
TGTGCCAGTACCTCGGGGGGTAACTCCTACGAGCAGTACTTC
CASTSGGNSYEQYF
>TRBD2|NA|TRBJ2-3|TRBV7-9
TGTGCCAGCAGCCCTTCTGGCGGGGGGCTGAAAGATACGCAGTATTTT
CASSPSGGGLKDTQYF
>NA|NA|TRBJ2-7|TRBV13
TGTGCCAGCAGCTTAGAACTGGGCGGGGGCCACACCTACGAGCAGTACTTC
CASSLELGGGHTYEQYF
>NA|NA|TRBJ1-5|TRBV6-1
TGTGCCAGCAGTGAACTACCACCCAGGGTGACCCAGCATTTT
CASSELPPRVTQHF
>NA|NA|TRBJ2-4|TRBV11-3
TGTGCCAGCAGCTTAAAGCTGGGACTAGCCAAAAACATTCAGTACTTC
CASSLKLGLAKNIQYF
>NA|NA|TRBJ1-2|TRBV29-1
TGCAGCGTTATCACAAACTATGGCTACACCTTC
CSVITNYGYTF
>NA|NA|TRBJ2-2|TRBV7-3
TGTGCCAGCAGCTTAGGCCAGGGGACCGGGGAGCTGTTTTTT
CASSLGQGTGELFF
>NA|NA|TRBJ2-5|TRBV4-1
TGCGCCAGCAGCCAAGAGACTACAATGGGAGAGACCCAGTACTTC
CASSQETTMGETQYF
>NA|NA|TRBJ1-1|TRBV7-9
TGTGCCTCCTCGGTAGGGGACACTGAAGCTTTCTTT
CASSVGDTEAFF
>TRBD2|few|TRBJ2-1|TRBV5-4
TGTGCCGGGGGGGAAGGGAGTGAGCAGTTCTTC
CAGGEGSEQFF